One sample yielded the 23 T cell receptor beta chains listed below, sequenced in a study of T cell responses to AZD1222 COVID-19 vaccine. The assay was immunoSEQ multiplex PCR, and TCRdb's table has in-frame clones only and misses some. This table has 150,000 to 180,000 clones, roughly nine tenths appearing once. The source material was peripheral blood, sampled on day 0 of MenACWY control vaccination. The receptors derive from an adult in good health.

This chain uses TRBV28 with TRBJ2-5; 7 bases agree with TRBD1. This CDR3 comprises 14 residues. After removal of 3 bases from V and 5 bases from J, the junction contained 6 bases not matched to a gene. Germline V gene data show CDR1 as MDHEN and CDR2 as SYDVKM. The DNA of the CDR3 is TGTGCCAGCAGTTTTCGACAGGGACGGGAGACCCAGTACTTC. Translated, it gives CASSFRQGRETQYF.

The genes are TRBV5-6 and TRBJ1-4; tentatively, D is TRBD1 (6 bases). There are 15 residues in the CDR3. Germline CDR1 reads SGHDT; CDR2 reads YYEEEE. The V end was cut by 3 bases, the J end by 7 bases, with 16 bases between. The CDR3 nucleotides read TGTGCCAGCAGCTCTACGCGGATAGGGGGTGAAAAACTGTTTTTT. Its protein is CASSSTRIGGEKLFF.

The chain uses TRBV7-3 and TRBJ2-3; no definite D call. Germline CDR1 and CDR2: SGHTA and FQGTGA. Deletions cut 3 bases from V and 5 bases from J, with 12 bases between. The CDR3 has 14 amino acids. CDR3 amino acids: CASSFGPLGDTQYF. CDR3 coding DNA: TGTGCCAGCAGCTTCGGGCCGTTGGGAGATACGCAGTATTTT.

A note on this clone: Different DNA sequences within this sample yield the same CDR3. This sequence joins TRBV7-2 and TRBJ1-1, with unresolved D. The ends were cut back, 5 bases at V and 2 bases at J, with 9 bases in the middle. Per germline, CDR1 SGHTA and CDR2 FQGNSA. The CDR3 has 13 residues. The CDR3 spells CASSLRPNTEAFF. In DNA form, the CDR3 reads TGTGCCAGCAGCCTGCGGCCAAACACTGAAGCTTTCTTT. Variable domain in full (rest from reference TRBV7-2 and TRBJ1-1): GAGVSQSPSNKVTEKGKDVELRCDPISGHTALYWYRQSLGQGLEFLIYFQGNSAPDKSGLPSDRFSAERTGGSVSTLTIQRTQQEDSAVYLCASSLRPNTEAFFGQGTRLTVV.

This rearrangement joins TRBV27 to TRBJ2-6, with D maybe TRBD2 (6 bases). V dropped 5 bases and J dropped 1 base, with 12 bases sitting between them. Germline CDR1 is MNHEY and CDR2 is SMNVEV (reference sequence). CDR3 length: 16 amino acids. The CDR3 DNA reads as TGTGCCAGCAGTAGTCTCGGGGGTTCTGGGGCCAACGTCCTGACTTTC. It is translated as CASSSLGGSGANVLTF.

The V and J genes are TRBV6-5 and TRBJ2-7; TRBD1 might be the D (6 bases). Trimming pared 2 bases from V and 4 bases from J, leaving 9 bases between. Germline CDR1 and CDR2: MNHEY and SVGAGI. The CDR3 spans 13 residues. The CDR3 DNA follows: TGTGCCAGCAGTTACCCCACAGGGTACGAGCAGTACTTC. Amino acids: CASSYPTGYEQYF.

V gene TRBV28 combines with J gene TRBJ2-5; TRBD1 matches at 8 bases. Germline V gene data show CDR1 as MDHEN and CDR2 as SYDVKM. V was clipped by 6 bases and J by 7 bases; unmatched bases: 10. This CDR3 contains 14 residues. The CDR3, as DNA: TGTGCCAGCAGCCCTTCAGGACAGGGAGGGACCCAGTACTTC. This translates into CASSPSGQGGTQYF.

The CDR3 loop reads CASSPGAGGLYNEQFF. Written as DNA, the CDR3 is TGTGCCAGCAGCCCGGGAGCGGGGGGATTATACAATGAGCAGTTCTTC. The chain has TRBV3-1 (or the pseudogene TRBV3-2) and TRBJ2-1, with 9 bases lining up with TRBD2. Germline assignment: CDR1 LGHDT and CDR2 YNNKEL (reference sequence). J lost 4 bases, V lost 4 bases, and 8 bases had no gene match. This CDR3 spans 16 amino acids.

V usage is TRBV5-5 and J usage is TRBJ2-3; D unresolved. The CDR3 loop spans 15 amino acids. With 2 bases removed from V and 4 bases from J, the gap between germline ends came to 14 bases. Germline V lookup: CDR1 SGHKS, CDR2 YYEKEE (reference sequence). The CDR3 spells CASSLGNSRADTQYF. CDR3 DNA: TGTGCCAGCAGCTTAGGTAATAGCCGGGCAGATACGCAGTATTTT.

In its sample, this clone was seen once. The chain combines TRBV5-4 with TRBJ2-3; 12 nucleotides line up with TRBD2. CDR1 is SGHNT, CDR2 YYREEE, per germline (reference sequence). The CDR3 covers 18 residues. The J segment lost 4 bases and the V segment lost 0 bases, leaving 9 bases of the junction unmatched. The CDR3 spells CASSLAPGLAGRSDTQYF. The CDR3 region has the DNA TGTGCCAGCAGCTTGGCCCCTGGACTAGCGGGAAGATCAGATACGCAGTATTTT.

J is TRBJ1-1 and V is TRBV10-3; 8 nucleotides align to TRBD1. This CDR3 is 14 amino acids long. Germline V gives CDR1 ENHRY, CDR2 SYGVKD. V trimming: 6 bases; J trimming: 4 bases; junction bases outside the gene matches: 7. The CDR3: CAIRSTGGSTEAFF. As DNA, the CDR3 is TGTGCCATCAGAAGTACAGGGGGAAGCACTGAAGCTTTCTTT.

The chain links TRBV7-6 to TRBJ2-2; 7 positions match TRBD2. Trimming at V came to 1 base and at J to 4 bases, leaving 9 bases not matched to a gene. This CDR3 has 17 residues. CDR1 and CDR2 (germline): SGHVS, FNYEAQ. The CDR3 sequence: CASSLGPSGGGTGELFF. CDR3 DNA: TGTGCCAGCAGCTTAGGGCCTTCGGGAGGTGGCACCGGGGAGCTGTTTTTT.

The genes are TRBV28 and TRBJ1-2; TRBD1 agrees at 10 bases. Germline CDR1 MDHEN, CDR2 SYDVKM. V was clipped by 3 bases and J by 6 bases; unmatched bases: 4. The CDR3 runs 14 residues. CDR3 sequence: CASSLEGQGHGYTF. The DNA for the CDR3 is TGTGCCAGCAGTTTGGAGGGACAGGGGCATGGCTACACCTTC.

The J gene is TRBJ1-5, the V gene TRBV15; D possibly corresponds to TRBD1 (6 bases). The CDR3 runs 14 residues. The germline V gene encodes CDR1 LNHNV and CDR2 YYDKDF (reference sequence). V was pared by 3 bases and J by 3 bases, with 9 bases between. The CDR3 DNA sequence: TGTGCCACCAGCAGGGACAGAGTCAATCAGCCCCAGCATTTT. This gives the protein CATSRDRVNQPQHF. Drawing the rest from reference TRBV15 and TRBJ1-5, the complete variable domain is DAMVIQNPRYQVTQFGKPVTLSCSQTLNHNVMYWYQQKSSQAPKLLFHYYDKDFNNEADTPDNFQSRRPNTSFCFLDIRSPGLGDTAMYLCATSRDRVNQPQHFGDGTRLSIL.

The DNA of the CDR3 is TGTGCCAGCAGCCGGACTAGCGACATATTTAATGAGCAGTTCTTC. It specifies CASSRTSDIFNEQFF. The rearrangement joins TRBV11-2 to TRBJ2-1; 9 bases fit TRBD2. The germline V gene encodes CDR1 SGHAT and CDR2 FQNNGV. V was clipped by 5 bases and J by 7 bases; unmatched bases: 9. The CDR3 spans 15 residues. Together with reference TRBV11-2 and TRBJ2-1, the CDR3 gives the full variable domain: EAGVAQSPRYKIIEKRQSVAFWCNPISGHATLYWYQQILGQGPKLLIQFQNNGVVDDSQLPKDRFSAERLKGVDSTLKIQPAKLEDSAVYLCASSRTSDIFNEQFFGPGTRLTVL.

V is TRBV11-3 and J is TRBJ1-1; maybe TRBD1 (5 bases). The V end lost 5 bases, the J end lost 1 base, and 8 bases lay between the germline ends. Germline-derived CDR1 and CDR2 are SGHNT and YENEEA. The CDR3 runs to 13 residues. The CDR3 coding sequence is TGTGCCAGCAGCCAGGGAAGGAACACTGAAGCTTTCTTT. This gives the protein CASSQGRNTEAFF.

This chain links TRBV12-3 or TRBV12-4 with TRBJ1-1; D not certain. V was cut by 3 bases and J by 2 bases, with 7 bases left in between. The CDR3 extends over 13 amino acids. CDR3 sequence: CASSFAANTEAFF. CDR3 DNA sequence: TGTGCCAGCAGTTTCGCAGCTAACACTGAAGCTTTCTTT.

The V and J genes are TRBV5-1 and TRBJ1-1; 11 positions agree with TRBD1. This CDR3 has 15 amino acids. CDR1 is SGHRS, CDR2 YFSETQ, per germline. V trimming: 0 bases; J trimming: 4 bases; junction bases outside the gene matches: 2. The CDR3 reads CASSLAGQGGTEAFF. DNA of the CDR3: TGCGCCAGCAGCTTGGCGGGACAGGGGGGCACTGAAGCTTTCTTT. Variable domain in full (rest from reference TRBV5-1 and TRBJ1-1): KAGVTQTPRYLIKTRGQQVTLSCSPISGHRSVSWYQQTPGQGLQFLFEYFSETQRNKGNFPGRFSGRQFSNSRSEMNVSTLELGDSALYLCASSLAGQGGTEAFFGQGTRLTVV.

The V call is TRBV25-1, the J call TRBJ1-6, with 10 bases identical to TRBD1. The CDR3 runs 14 residues. Per germline, CDR1 MGHDK and CDR2 SYGVNS. V trimming: 6 bases; J trimming: 8 bases; junction bases outside the gene matches: 4. The CDR3 loop reads CASSWTGGDSPLHF. The DNA of the CDR3 is TGTGCCAGCAGCTGGACAGGGGGAGATTCACCCCTCCACTTT.

V is TRBV18 and J is TRBJ2-5; 7 positions agree with TRBD1. This CDR3 comprises 18 residues. The V gene end was trimmed by 6 bases and the J gene end by 2 bases; junction bases not matched to a gene: 18. Germline CDR1 KGHSH, CDR2 LQKENI. As DNA, the CDR3 is TGTGCCAGCTCCCGACAGAGCAGGGGGTCCGCCGAGCAAGAGACCCAGTACTTC. Protein: CASSRQSRGSAEQETQYF. The full variable domain, rest sourced from reference TRBV18 and TRBJ2-5, is NAGVMQNPRHLVRRRGQEARLRCSPMKGHSHVYWYRQLPEEGLKFMVYLQKENIIDESGMPKERFSAEFPKEGPSILRIQQVVRGDSAAYFCASSRQSRGSAEQETQYFGPGTRLLVL.

This clone has just one count. Other DNA sequences within the sample encode an identical CDR3. The gene calls are TRBV7-2 and TRBJ1-2, with TRBD1 matching 7 bases. Trimming took 5 bases from V and 5 from J; bases not matched to a gene: 5. CDR3 length equals 13 residues. The V gene's germline CDR1 is SGHTA and CDR2 FQGNSA. The chain's CDR3 is CASSLDRDYGYTF. DNA for the CDR3: TGTGCCAGCAGCCTCGACAGGGATTATGGCTACACCTTC.

This clone has only one observation. The gene calls are TRBV6-5 and TRBJ2-7; D might be TRBD1 (6 bases). CDR3 size: 15 residues. Germline CDR1 MNHEY, CDR2 SVGAGI. With 6 bases removed from V and 6 bases from J, the gap between germline ends came to 21 bases. Here the CDR3 DNA reads TGTGCCAGCAGCGTCAATCAGGGGTCCTTCGGCGAGCAGTACGTC. The encoded protein is CASSVNQGSFGEQYV.

The chain links TRBV10-3 to TRBJ1-2; tentatively, D is TRBD1 (5 bases). Germline CDR1 reads ENHRY; CDR2 reads SYGVKD. Between the trimmed V and J ends, which lost 4 bases and 2 bases, there was a span of 5 bases. The CDR3 loop spans 12 amino acids. The CDR3 loop reads CAISGQNYGYTF. Written as DNA, the CDR3 is TGTGCCATCAGTGGACAGAACTATGGCTACACCTTC.